This TCR beta chain was captured in a study of T cells in Graves' hyperthyroidism and ophthalmopathy. The PBMCs had their origin in 10 ml of fresh peripheral blood. Study-level results: Blood also held most thyroid clonotypes expanded beyond 0.001.

Amplified TCR beta CDR3 regions came from RNA transcripts. The TCR CDR3 first-round RT-PCR relied on the HTBI primer set. TCRdb reanalysed the multiplex PCR reads using MiXCR and keeps one entry per CDR3 protein. The table shows some 550,000 distinct CDR3 sequences, with 16% occurring only once. Comment on this clonotype: What it recognizes is unknown.

The CDR3 is 12 amino acids. Germline lookup yields CDR1 SGHVS and CDR2 FQNEAQ. V lost 8 bases to trimming and J lost 6 bases, with 14 bases between them. The TCR comes from a woman in her forties with Graves' ophthalmopathy. The specimen was blood. The chain links TRBV7-8 to TRBJ2-7, with a possible D match to TRBD2 (5 bases). In DNA, the CDR3 is TGTGCCAGCTCTTCTAGAGGGCGCGAGCAGTACTTC. This sequence encodes CASSSRGREQYF.